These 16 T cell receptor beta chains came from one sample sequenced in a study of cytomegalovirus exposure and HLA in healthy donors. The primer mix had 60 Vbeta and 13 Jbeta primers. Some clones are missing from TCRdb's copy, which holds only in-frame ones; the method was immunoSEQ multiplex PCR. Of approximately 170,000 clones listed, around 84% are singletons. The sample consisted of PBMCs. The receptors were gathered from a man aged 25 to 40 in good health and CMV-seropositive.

Here the CDR3 DNA reads TGTGCCAGCAGCGCAACTAGCGGGAGGGTTGGGGAGACCCAGTACTTC. This codes for CASSATSGRVGETQYF. The rearrangement joins TRBV9 to TRBJ2-5, with 13 bases that match TRBD2. The CDR3 totals 16 residues. Germline loops: CDR1 SGDLS, CDR2 YYNGEE. The ends lost 3 bases at V and 5 bases at J; junction bases unmatched: 7.

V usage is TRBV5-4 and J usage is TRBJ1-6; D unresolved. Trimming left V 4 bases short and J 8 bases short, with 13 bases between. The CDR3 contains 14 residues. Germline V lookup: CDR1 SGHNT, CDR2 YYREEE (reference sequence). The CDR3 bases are TGTGCCAGCAGCCTAGGCCGCGGAGATTCACCCCTCCACTTT. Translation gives CASSLGRGDSPLHF.

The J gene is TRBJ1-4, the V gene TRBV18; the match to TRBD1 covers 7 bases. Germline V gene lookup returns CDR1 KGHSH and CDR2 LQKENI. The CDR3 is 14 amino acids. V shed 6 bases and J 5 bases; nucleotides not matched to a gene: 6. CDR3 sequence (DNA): TGTGCCAGCTCGCGGGACAGTCAAAATGAAAAACTGTTTTTT. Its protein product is CASSRDSQNEKLFF.

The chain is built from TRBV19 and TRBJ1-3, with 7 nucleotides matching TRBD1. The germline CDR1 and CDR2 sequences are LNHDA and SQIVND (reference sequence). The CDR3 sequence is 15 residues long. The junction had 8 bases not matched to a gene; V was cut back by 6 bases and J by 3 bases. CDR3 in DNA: TGTGCCAGTAGGGAGAGGGGGCTCTTTGGAAACACCATATATTTT. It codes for CASRERGLFGNTIYF.

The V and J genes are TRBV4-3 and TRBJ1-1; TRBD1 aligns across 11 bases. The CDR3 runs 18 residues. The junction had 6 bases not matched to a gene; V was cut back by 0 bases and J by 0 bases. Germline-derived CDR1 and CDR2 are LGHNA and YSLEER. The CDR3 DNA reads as TGCGCCAGCAGCCAAGATGGACAGGGGGCGATCATGAACACTGAAGCTTTCTTT. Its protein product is CASSQDGQGAIMNTEAFF.

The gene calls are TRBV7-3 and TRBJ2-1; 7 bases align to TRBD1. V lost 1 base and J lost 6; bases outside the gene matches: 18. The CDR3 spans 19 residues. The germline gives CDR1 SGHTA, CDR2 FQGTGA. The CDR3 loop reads CASSLNAGFDRALSNEQFF. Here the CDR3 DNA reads TGTGCCAGCAGCTTAAACGCCGGATTTGACAGGGCCCTTTCCAATGAGCAGTTCTTC.

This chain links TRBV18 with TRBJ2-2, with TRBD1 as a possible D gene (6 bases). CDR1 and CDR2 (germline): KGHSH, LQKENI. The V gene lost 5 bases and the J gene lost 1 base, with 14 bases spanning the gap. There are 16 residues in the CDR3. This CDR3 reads CASSFTTGVNTGELFF. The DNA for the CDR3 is TGTGCCAGCTCATTCACGACAGGCGTGAACACCGGGGAGCTGTTTTTT.

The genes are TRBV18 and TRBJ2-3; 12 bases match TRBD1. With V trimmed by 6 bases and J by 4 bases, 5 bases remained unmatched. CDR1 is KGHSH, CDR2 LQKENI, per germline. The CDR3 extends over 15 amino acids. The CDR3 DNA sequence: TGTGCCAGCTCGCGGGACAGGGGGCCTGCAGATACGCAGTATTTT. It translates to CASSRDRGPADTQYF.

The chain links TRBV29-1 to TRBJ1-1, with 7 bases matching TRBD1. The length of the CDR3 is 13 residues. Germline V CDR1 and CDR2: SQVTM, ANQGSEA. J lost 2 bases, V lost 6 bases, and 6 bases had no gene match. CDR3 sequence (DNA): TGCAGCGTCCCCGGACAGGATAACACTGAAGCTTTCTTT. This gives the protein CSVPGQDNTEAFF. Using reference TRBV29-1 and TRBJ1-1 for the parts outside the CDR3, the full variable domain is SAVISQKPSRDICQRGTSLTIQCQVDSQVTMMFWYRQQPGQSLTLIATANQGSEATYESGFVIDKFPISRPNLTFSTLTVSNMSPEDSSIYLCSVPGQDNTEAFFGQGTRLTVV.

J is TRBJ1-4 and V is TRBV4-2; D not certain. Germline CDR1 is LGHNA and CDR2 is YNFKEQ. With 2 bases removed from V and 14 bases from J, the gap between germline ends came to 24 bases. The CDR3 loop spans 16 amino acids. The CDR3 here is CASSQLREGHLRRLFF. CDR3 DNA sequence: TGTGCCAGCAGCCAACTCCGGGAAGGGCACCTACGGCGGCTGTTTTTT.

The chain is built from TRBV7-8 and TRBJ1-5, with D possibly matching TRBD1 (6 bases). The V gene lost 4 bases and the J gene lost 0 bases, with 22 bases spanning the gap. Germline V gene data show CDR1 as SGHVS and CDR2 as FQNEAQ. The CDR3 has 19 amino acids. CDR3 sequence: CASSSLPGHLLNSNQPQHF. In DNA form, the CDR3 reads TGTGCCAGCAGCTCTCTTCCGGGACACCTACTTAATAGCAATCAGCCCCAGCATTTT.

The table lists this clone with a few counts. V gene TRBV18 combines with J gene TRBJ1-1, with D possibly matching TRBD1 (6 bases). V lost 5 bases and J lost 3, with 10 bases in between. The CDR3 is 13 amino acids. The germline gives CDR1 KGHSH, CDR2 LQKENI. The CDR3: CASSTQGHTEAFF. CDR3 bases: TGTGCCAGCTCAACGCAGGGGCACACTGAAGCTTTCTTT. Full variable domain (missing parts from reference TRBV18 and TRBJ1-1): NAGVMQNPRHLVRRRGQEARLRCSPMKGHSHVYWYRQLPEEGLKFMVYLQKENIIDESGMPKERFSAEFPKEGPSILRIQQVVRGDSAAYFCASSTQGHTEAFFGQGTRLTVV.

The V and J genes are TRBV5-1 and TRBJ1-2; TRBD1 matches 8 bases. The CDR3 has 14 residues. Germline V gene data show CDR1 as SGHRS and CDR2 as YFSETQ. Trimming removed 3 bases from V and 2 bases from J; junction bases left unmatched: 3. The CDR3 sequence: CASSWGQANYGYTF. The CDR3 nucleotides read TGCGCCAGCAGCTGGGGACAGGCGAACTATGGCTACACCTTC.

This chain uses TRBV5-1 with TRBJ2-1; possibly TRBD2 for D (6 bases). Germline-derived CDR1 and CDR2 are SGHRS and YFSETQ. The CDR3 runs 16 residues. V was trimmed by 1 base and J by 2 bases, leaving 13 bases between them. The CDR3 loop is CASSLLSGKPYNEQFF. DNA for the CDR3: TGCGCCAGCAGCTTGCTTAGCGGCAAGCCCTACAATGAGCAGTTCTTC.

CDR3 protein: CASSPRFLAPYNEQFF. DNA of the CDR3: TGTGCCAGTAGCCCCCGTTTCCTAGCCCCCTACAATGAGCAGTTCTTC. The genes are TRBV19 and TRBJ2-1; perhaps TRBD2 as D (5 bases). The germline CDR1 and CDR2 sequences are LNHDA and SQIVND (reference sequence). This CDR3 contains 16 residues. The V end was cut by 6 bases, the J end by 2 bases, with 17 bases between.

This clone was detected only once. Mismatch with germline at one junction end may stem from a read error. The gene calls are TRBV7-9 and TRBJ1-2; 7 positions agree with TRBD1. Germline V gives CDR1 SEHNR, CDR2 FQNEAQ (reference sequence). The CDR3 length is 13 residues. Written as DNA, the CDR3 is TGTTCCAGCAGCCTCCAGACAGGGTATGGCTACACCTTC. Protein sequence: CSSSLQTGYGYTF.